This TCR beta chain comes out of a study of blood T cell repertoires in COVID-19. Study information: Samples taken during acute and convalescent COVID-19 were collected in the United States, Italy and Spain. In each case, the material was cDNA or gDNA derived from T cells, B-cell-depleted T cells, or PBMCs.

The repertoire was sequenced with immunoSEQ multiplex PCR; TCRdb's copy has only in-frame clones and lacks some. The sample includes more than 55,000 clones, approximately 90% of them seen just once. Seattle enrolled patients during active infection and tracked them longitudinally. The V and J ends lost 0 bases and 7 bases, in that order; junction bases with no gene match: 6. Germline lookup yields CDR1 GTSNPN and CDR2 SVGIG (reference sequence). This CDR3 region has 14 residues. This clonotype was obtained from a woman aged 55-75 years with COVID-19, enrolled during active disease. Sequencing was carried out using peripheral blood. V usage is TRBV30 and J usage is TRBJ1-2, with TRBD1 matching 9 bases. The CDR3 reads CAWSVTGGWSGYTF. The CDR3 DNA follows: TGTGCCTGGAGTGTTACAGGGGGCTGGTCTGGCTACACCTTC.